This T cell receptor (beta chain) was identified during a study of graft-versus-host responses after intestinal transplantation. Points from the study as a whole: Detection of GvH clones occurred in recipient marrow, and some had their first appearance in ileum or blood.

Produced via immunoSEQ multiplex PCR; TCRdb's table is partial and in-frame only. In the table there are 15,000 to 20,000 clones, roughly four fifths of which are singletons. Concerning this clone itself: What it binds is not known.

After removal of 6 bases from V and 4 bases from J, the junction contained 3 bases not matched to a gene. Germline CDR1 reads MNHEY; CDR2 reads SVGAGI. The CDR3 runs 14 residues. Sequenced material: PBMCs, taken 14 days after transplant. The V gene is TRBV6-5, the J gene TRBJ2-1; TRBD1 matches at 10 bases. This TCR derives from a human patient who received an intestinal transplant, so some T cells may come from the graft donor. The CDR3 protein is CASSGQGGYNEQFF. In DNA form, the CDR3 reads TGTGCCAGCAGCGGACAGGGGGGGTACAATGAGCAGTTCTTC.